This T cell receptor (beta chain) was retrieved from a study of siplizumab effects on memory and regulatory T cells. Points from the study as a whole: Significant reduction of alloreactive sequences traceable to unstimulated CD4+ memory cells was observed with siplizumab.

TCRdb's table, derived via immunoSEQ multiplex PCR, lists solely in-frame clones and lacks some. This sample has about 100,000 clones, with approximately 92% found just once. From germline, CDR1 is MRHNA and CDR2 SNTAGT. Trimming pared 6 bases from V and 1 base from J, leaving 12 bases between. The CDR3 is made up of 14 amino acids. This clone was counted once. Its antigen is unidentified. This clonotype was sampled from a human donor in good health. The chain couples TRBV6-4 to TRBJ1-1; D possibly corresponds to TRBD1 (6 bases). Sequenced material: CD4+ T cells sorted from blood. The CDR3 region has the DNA TGTGCCAGCAGAAAACAGGGTGGGAACACTGAAGCTTTCTTT. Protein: CASRKQGGNTEAFF.